The present T cell receptor beta chain was sequenced within a study of control samples from healthy donors and cancer patients. CDR3 size: 14 residues. CDR1 and CDR2 from the germline V gene are SGDLS and YYNGEE. V lost 0 bases and J 2 bases, leaving 9 bases between the germline ends. The repertoire was sequenced with immunoSEQ multiplex PCR; TCRdb's copy has only in-frame clones and lacks some. The table records over 150,000 clones, roughly 95% of them present only once. This clonotype was obtained from a woman aged 25-40 years in good health. The sequenced material came from blood. This chain connects TRBV9 to TRBJ2-7, with D possibly being TRBD1 or TRBD2 (6 bases each). The CDR3 sequence is CASSVGGGTYEQYF. In nucleotides, the CDR3 is TGTGCCAGCAGCGTAGGAGGGGGGACCTACGAGCAGTACTTC.